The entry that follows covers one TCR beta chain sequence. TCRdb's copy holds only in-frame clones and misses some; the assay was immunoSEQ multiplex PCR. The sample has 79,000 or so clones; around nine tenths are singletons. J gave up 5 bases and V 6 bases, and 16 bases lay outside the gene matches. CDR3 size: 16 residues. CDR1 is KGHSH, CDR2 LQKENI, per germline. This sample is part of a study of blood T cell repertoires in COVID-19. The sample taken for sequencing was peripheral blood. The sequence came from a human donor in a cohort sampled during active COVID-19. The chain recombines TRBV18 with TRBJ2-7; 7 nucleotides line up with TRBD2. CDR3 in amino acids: CASSLLMGEGRDEQYF. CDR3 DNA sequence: TGTGCCAGCTCCCTCCTGATGGGGGAGGGTCGGGACGAGCAGTACTTC.